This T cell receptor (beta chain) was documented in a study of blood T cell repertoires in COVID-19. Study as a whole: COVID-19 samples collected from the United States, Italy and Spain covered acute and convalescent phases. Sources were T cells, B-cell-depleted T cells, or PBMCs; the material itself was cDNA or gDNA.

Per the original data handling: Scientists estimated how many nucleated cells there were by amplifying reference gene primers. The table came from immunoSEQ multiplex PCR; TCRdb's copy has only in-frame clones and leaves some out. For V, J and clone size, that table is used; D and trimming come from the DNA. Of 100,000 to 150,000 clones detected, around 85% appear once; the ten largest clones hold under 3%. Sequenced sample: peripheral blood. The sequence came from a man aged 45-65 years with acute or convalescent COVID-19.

CDR3 DNA: TGTGCCAGCAGCTTAGCGCAGGGTTGGGAAAAACTGTTTTTT. Residues: CASSLAQGWEKLFF. V gene TRBV7-9 combines with J gene TRBJ1-4; possibly TRBD1 for D (5 bases). The germline V gene has CDR1 SEHNR and CDR2 FQNEAQ (reference sequence). This CDR3 is built from 14 residues. Trimming left V 0 bases short and J 8 bases short, with 10 bases between.